These T cell receptor beta chains were read from a single sample in a study of CD8+CD57+ T cells in acquired aplastic anemia. TCRdb re-called the reads through MiXCR, storing one row per CDR3 protein. In the table there are around 200,000 distinct CDR3 sequences, roughly 65% of which are singletons. Input material: sorted CD4+, CD8+, or CD8+CD57+ T cells (not recorded which) from PBMCs. The receptors stem from a human donor with aplastic anemia. Each CDR3 is given without its conserved first and last residue.

J	V	length	CDR3
TRBJ1-2	TRBV10-3	12	AAGGSTVNYGYT
TRBJ2-7	TRBV11-3	10	ASNYPGDEQY
TRBJ2-1	TRBV25-1	16	ASSVSQHSPSSYNEQF
TRBJ1-1	TRBV29-1	8	SGRETEAF
TRBJ1-5	TRBV10-3	15	AISGGGTGSVFQPQH
TRBJ1-3	TRBV9	13	AGSVGGVDGNTIY
TRBJ2-5	TRBV13	12	ASSDSGGAETQY
TRBJ2-7	TRBV5-1	12	ASSSGRIDYEQY
TRBJ1-2	TRBV29-1	9	SVETGYGYT
TRBJ2-7	TRBV7-8	12	ASSSQQGAGEQY
TRBJ2-2	TRBV4-2	13	ASSLETKNTGELF
TRBJ1-1	TRBV20-1	13	SASPLDLSNTEAF
TRBJ2-7	TRBV5-1	12	ASWSGEGPYEQY
TRBJ2-3	TRBV20-1	13	SAIIPGTSVDTQY
TRBJ2-7	TRBV29-1	9	SSVRDYEQY
TRBJ2-7	TRBV10-1	12	ASSEGSQGDEQY
TRBJ2-7	TRBV7-9	14	ASSQEGSRWGYEQY
TRBJ1-1	TRBV20-1	11	SAYRGLGTEAF
TRBJ2-3	TRBV20-1	9	SATLKDKQY
TRBJ1-6	TRBV5-5	13	ASSSPWTGTSPLH
TRBJ1-2	TRBV19	14	ASSIVSRGPNYGYT
TRBJ2-1	TRBV7-3	13	ASSLGLAGTNEQF
TRBJ2-5	TRBV7-9	11	ASSSSGQRTQY
TRBJ1-6	TRBV20-1	12	SARRGQSTSPLH
TRBJ2-2	TRBV9	11	ASSPRGTGELF